This T cell receptor (beta chain) was sequenced in a study of blood T cell repertoires in COVID-19. Across the whole study: The United States, Italy and Spain were the sources of the acute and convalescent COVID-19 samples. PBMCs, B-cell-depleted T cells, or T cells were the source of the cDNA or gDNA that made up the material.

In the original processing: Reference gene primer amplification gave estimated nucleated cell counts. Sequencing used immunoSEQ multiplex PCR; TCRdb keeps in-frame clones, though not all of them. Clone size and the V and J calls come from that table; the DNA yielded D and trimming. Of about 380,000 clones listed, roughly nine tenths are singletons. In germline, CDR1 is GTSNPN, CDR2 SVGIG (reference sequence). Deletions cut 2 bases from V and 4 bases from J, with 5 bases between. This CDR3 contains 12 residues. Sequencing was performed on peripheral blood. The source is a man aged 35 to 55 with acute or convalescent COVID-19. The chain has TRBV30 and TRBJ2-2; D unclear. The CDR3 DNA sequence: TGTGCCTGGAGTTTCAGCACCGGGGAGCTGTTTTTT. Its translation: CAWSFSTGELFF.